This T cell receptor beta chain comes out of a study of T-cell memory formation after mild COVID-19. Study-level findings and limits: Second-wave clones with a day 37 peak had unconfirmed SARS-CoV-2 specificity. The pre-infection memory compartment contained some responding clones, suggesting cross-reactive memory joined. Clones which contracted sat mainly in CM and EM if CD4+, and in EMRA if CD8+. Clones shrinking from day 15 to 85 showed even CD4/CD8 mixes; later expanders tilted CD4+.

Germline CDR1 SGHTA, CDR2 FQGNSA. V shed 1 base and J 4 bases; nucleotides not matched to a gene: 3. This CDR3 has 14 residues. TCRdb reprocessed the 5' RACE reads with MiXCR, giving one entry per CDR3 protein. The table records around 200,000 distinct CDR3 sequences, more than 9% of them present only once. This clonotype has a count of ten or more. As yet, its antigen is unknown. This TCR was sampled from a man aged 18 to 35 who had mild COVID-19 (a few samples of this study predate the infection). Cell type and time point are not known. Source material: PBMCs or a T cell subset sorted from them (not recorded which). The chain recombines TRBV7-2 with TRBJ1-1; the match to TRBD1 covers 7 bases. The CDR3 region has the DNA TGTGCCAGCAGCTTAGGGTCAGGGGGCACTGAAGCTTTCTTT. Translated, it gives CASSLGSGGTEAFF.